What follows is one T cell receptor beta chain and its context. The antigen remains unidentified. This specimen comes from a study of molecular identifiers for immune sequencing clone quantification. Across the study: Split five ways in replicates, RNA from around 20,000 or 99,000 naive CD8 cells had four portions sequenced. Findings and caveats of the study: Approximately 1 million naive cells reportedly did not prevent detection of spiked Jurkat TCR RNA from one cell. The share of molecules held by clones above 20 RNA copies was over 99% in effector cells and under 1% in naive cells.

From germline, CDR1 is SGHRS and CDR2 YFSETQ. The CDR3 has 13 amino acids. Trimming cost V 5 bases and J 0 bases, with 8 bases left between them. TCRdb re-called the PCR reads through MiXCR, storing one row per CDR3 protein. Of 85,000 to 130,000 distinct CDR3 sequences in the sample, roughly 38% were seen once. This sequence originates from a human donor in good health. Some libraries in this study had Jurkat cell RNA spiked in. V gene TRBV5-1 combines with J gene TRBJ2-5, with D possibly TRBD2 on 5 matching bases. The sample comprised naive CD8+ T cells from blood, with Jurkat cell RNA spiked in. Specified subset: FACS-sorted CD8+CD4-CCR7+CD45RA+ naive T cells. Here the CDR3 reads CASSSGDQETQYF. For the CDR3, the DNA is TGCGCCAGCAGTTCCGGGGACCAAGAGACCCAGTACTTC.